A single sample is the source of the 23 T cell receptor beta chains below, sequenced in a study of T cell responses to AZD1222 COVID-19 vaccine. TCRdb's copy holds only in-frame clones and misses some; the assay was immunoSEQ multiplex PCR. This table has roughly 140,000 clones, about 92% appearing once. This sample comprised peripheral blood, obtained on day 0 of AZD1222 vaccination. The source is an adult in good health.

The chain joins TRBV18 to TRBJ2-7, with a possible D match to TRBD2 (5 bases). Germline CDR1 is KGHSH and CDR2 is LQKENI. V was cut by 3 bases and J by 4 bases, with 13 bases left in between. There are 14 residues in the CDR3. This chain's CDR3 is CASSPPGSRYEQYF. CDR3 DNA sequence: TGTGCCAGCTCACCCCCGGGATCCCGTTACGAGCAGTACTTC.

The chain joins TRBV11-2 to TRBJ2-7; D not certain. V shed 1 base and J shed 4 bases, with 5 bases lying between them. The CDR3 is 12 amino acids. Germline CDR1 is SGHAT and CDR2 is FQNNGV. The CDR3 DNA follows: TGTGCCAGCAGCTTAGTGGTATACGAGCAGTACTTC. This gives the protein CASSLVVYEQYF.

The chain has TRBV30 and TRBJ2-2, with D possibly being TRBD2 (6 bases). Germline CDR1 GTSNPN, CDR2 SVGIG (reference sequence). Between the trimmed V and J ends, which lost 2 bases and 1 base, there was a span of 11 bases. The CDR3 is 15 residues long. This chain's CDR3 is CAWSIGTVNTGELFF. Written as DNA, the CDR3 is TGTGCCTGGAGTATCGGGACTGTGAACACCGGGGAGCTGTTTTTT. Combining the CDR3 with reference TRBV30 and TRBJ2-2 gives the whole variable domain SQTIHQWPATLVQPVGSPLSLECTVEGTSNPNLYWYRQAAGRGLQLLFYSVGIGQISSEVPQNLSASRPQDRQFILSSKKLLLSDSGFYLCAWSIGTVNTGELFFGEGSRLTVL.

The CDR3 DNA reads as TGTGCCAGCGGGGGTAGCGGGAACTACAATGAGCAGTTCTTC. Its translation: CASGGSGNYNEQFF. The genes are TRBV7-9 and TRBJ2-1; 8 bases are shared with TRBD2. With 8 bases clipped from V and 3 bases from J, the junction kept 6 bases outside the gene matches. The CDR3 spans 14 residues. CDR1 is SEHNR and CDR2 is FQNEAQ in the germline V gene (reference sequence).

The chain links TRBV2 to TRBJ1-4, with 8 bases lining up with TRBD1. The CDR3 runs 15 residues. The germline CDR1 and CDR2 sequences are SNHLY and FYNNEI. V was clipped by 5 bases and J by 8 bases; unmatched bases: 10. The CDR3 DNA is TGTGCCAGCAGTAAGGATCAGGGGGCGGGAGAAAAACTGTTTTTT. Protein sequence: CASSKDQGAGEKLFF.

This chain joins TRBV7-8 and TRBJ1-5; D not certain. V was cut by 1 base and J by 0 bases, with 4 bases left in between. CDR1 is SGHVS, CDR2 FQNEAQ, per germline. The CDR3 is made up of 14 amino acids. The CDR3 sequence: CASSLVVSNQPQHF. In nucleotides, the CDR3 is TGTGCCAGCAGCTTAGTCGTTAGCAATCAGCCCCAGCATTTT.

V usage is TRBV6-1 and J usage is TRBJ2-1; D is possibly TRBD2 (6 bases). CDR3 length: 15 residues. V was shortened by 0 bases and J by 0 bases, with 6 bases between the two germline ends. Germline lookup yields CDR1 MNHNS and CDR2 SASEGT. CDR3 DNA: TGTGCCAGCAGTGAAGCTAGCGGCTCCTACAATGAGCAGTTCTTC. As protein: CASSEASGSYNEQFF.

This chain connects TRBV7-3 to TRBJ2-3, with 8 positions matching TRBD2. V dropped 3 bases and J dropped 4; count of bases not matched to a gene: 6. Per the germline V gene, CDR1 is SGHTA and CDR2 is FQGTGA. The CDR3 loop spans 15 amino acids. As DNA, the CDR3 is TGTGCCAGCAGCTTGACGGGACTAGAGGCAGATACGCAGTATTTT. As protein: CASSLTGLEADTQYF.

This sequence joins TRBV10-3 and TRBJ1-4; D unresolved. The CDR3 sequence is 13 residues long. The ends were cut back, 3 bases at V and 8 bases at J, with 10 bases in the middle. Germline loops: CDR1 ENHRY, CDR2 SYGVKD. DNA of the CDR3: TGTGCCATCAGTGACGTGGGCGAAGAAAAACTGTTTTTT. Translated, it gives CAISDVGEEKLFF.

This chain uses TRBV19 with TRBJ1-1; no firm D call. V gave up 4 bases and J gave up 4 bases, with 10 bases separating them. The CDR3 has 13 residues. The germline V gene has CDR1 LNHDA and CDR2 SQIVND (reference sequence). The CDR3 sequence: CASSNRGATEAFF. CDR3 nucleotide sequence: TGTGCCAGTAGTAACCGGGGTGCCACTGAAGCTTTCTTT.

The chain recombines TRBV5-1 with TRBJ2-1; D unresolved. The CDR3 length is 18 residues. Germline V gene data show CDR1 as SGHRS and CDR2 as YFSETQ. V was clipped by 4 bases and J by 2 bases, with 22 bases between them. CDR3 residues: CASSLGFGPSVAYNEQFF. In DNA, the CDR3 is TGCGCCAGCAGCCTGGGTTTCGGTCCTTCTGTCGCCTACAATGAGCAGTTCTTC. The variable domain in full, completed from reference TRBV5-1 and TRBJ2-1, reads KAGVTQTPRYLIKTRGQQVTLSCSPISGHRSVSWYQQTPGQGLQFLFEYFSETQRNKGNFPGRFSGRQFSNSRSEMNVSTLELGDSALYLCASSLGFGPSVAYNEQFFGPGTRLTVL.

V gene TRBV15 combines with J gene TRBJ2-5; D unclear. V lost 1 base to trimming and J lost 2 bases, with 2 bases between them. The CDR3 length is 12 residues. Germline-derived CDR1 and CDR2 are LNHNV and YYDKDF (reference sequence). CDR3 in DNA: TGTGCCACCAGCAGAGGTCAAGAGACCCAGTACTTC. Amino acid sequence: CATSRGQETQYF.

This CDR3 is CAISEWGTSGTDNEQFF. The CDR3 DNA follows: TGTGCCATCAGTGAGTGGGGGACTAGCGGGACTGACAATGAGCAGTTCTTC. The rearrangement links TRBV10-3 to TRBJ2-1; 13 bases line up with TRBD2. In germline, CDR1 is ENHRY, CDR2 SYGVKD. The CDR3 length is 17 residues. With 1 base clipped from V and 5 bases from J, the junction kept 5 bases outside the gene matches.

The CDR3 loop is CASSSQGGGSTDTQYF. DNA of the CDR3: TGTGCCAGCAGCTCCCAAGGCGGGGGAAGCACAGATACGCAGTATTTT. The chain combines TRBV7-8 with TRBJ2-3, with 7 bases aligning to TRBD2. This CDR3 has 16 amino acids. V lost 4 bases to trimming and J lost 0 bases; unmatched junction nucleotides: 7. Germline V CDR1 and CDR2: SGHVS, FQNEAQ.

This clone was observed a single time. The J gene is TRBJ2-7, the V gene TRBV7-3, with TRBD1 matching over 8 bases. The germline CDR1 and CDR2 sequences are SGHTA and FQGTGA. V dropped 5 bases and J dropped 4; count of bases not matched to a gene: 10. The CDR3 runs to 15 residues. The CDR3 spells CASSQTGAAMYEQYF. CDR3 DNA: TGTGCCAGCAGCCAGACAGGGGCCGCCATGTACGAGCAGTACTTC.

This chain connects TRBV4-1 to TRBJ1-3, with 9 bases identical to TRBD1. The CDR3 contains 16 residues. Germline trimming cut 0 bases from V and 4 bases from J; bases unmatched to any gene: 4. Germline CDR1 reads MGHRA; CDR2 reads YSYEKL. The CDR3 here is CASSQDGTGSGNTIYF. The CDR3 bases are TGCGCCAGCAGCCAAGATGGGACAGGGAGCGGAAACACCATATATTTT.

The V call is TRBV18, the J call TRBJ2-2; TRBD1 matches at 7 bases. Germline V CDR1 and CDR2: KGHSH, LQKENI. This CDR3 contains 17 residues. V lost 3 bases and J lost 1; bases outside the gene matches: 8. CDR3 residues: CASSPSPGQMNTGELFF. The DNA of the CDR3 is TGTGCCAGCTCACCGTCTCCGGGACAGATGAACACCGGGGAGCTGTTTTTT.

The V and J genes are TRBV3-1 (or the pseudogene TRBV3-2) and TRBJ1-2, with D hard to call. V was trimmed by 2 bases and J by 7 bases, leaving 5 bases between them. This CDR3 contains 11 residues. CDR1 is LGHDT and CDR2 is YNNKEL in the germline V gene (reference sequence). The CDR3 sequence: CASSQHGGYTF. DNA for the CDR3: TGTGCCAGCAGCCAACATGGTGGCTACACCTTC.

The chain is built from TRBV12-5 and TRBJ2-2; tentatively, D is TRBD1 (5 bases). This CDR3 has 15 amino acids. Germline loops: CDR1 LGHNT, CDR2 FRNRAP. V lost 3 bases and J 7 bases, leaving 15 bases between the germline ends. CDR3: CASGLGQGPIGELFF. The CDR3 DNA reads TGTGCTAGTGGTTTAGGGCAGGGTCCCATCGGGGAGCTGTTTTTT.

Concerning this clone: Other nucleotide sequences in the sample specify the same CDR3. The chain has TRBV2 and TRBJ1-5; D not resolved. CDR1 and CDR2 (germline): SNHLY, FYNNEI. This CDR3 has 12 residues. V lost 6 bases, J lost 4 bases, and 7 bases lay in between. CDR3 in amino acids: CASSGGNQPQHF. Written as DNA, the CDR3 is TGTGCCAGCAGCGGAGGTAATCAGCCCCAGCATTTT.

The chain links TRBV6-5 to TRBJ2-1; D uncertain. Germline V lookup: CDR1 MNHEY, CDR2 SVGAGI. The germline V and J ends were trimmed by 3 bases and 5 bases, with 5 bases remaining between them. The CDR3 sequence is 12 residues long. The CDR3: CASSYGNNEQFF. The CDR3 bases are TGTGCCAGCAGTTATGGAAACAATGAGCAGTTCTTC.

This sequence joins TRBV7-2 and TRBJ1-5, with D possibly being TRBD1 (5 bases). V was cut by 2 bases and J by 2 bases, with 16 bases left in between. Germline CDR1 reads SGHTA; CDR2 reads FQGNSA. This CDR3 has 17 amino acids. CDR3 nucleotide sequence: TGTGCCAGCAGCTTACTTGGTGGGACGGTTGGCAATCAGCCCCAGCATTTT. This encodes CASSLLGGTVGNQPQHF.

CDR3 bases: TGTGCCAGCAGCCGTAGCGGGGGGGCCACCACCGGGGAGCTGTTTTTT. Translating it yields CASSRSGGATTGELFF. The chain is built from TRBV11-2 and TRBJ2-2, with TRBD2 identical over 11 bases. The CDR3 extends over 16 amino acids. The germline V gene has CDR1 SGHAT and CDR2 FQNNGV. V dropped 5 bases and J dropped 4; count of bases not matched to a gene: 6.